Listed below are T cell receptor beta chains from one sample, sequenced in a study of OX40 agonist ivuxolimab in advanced cancers. Sequencing used immunoSEQ multiplex PCR; TCRdb keeps in-frame clones, though not all of them. The sample consists of about 120,000 clones, more than 70% of them appearing once. The sequences come from CD4+ or CD8+ T cells sorted from blood, collected in a trial of the OX40 agonist ivuxolimab. These TCRs come from an adult with an advanced solid tumor such as melanoma, head and neck, liver or kidney cancer. CDR3s include the opening cysteine and the closing phenylalanine or tryptophan. D genes are given only for firm matches. Size is stated for part of the rows, as once, few or many counts, or as a class when the clone is expanded.

size: .
length: 16
D: TRBD2
J: TRBJ2-1
V: TRBV7-9
CDR3: CASSLGGLADYNEQFF

size: .
length: 15
D: TRBD2
J: TRBJ2-5
V: TRBV7-2
CDR3: CASKRASGEQETQYF

size: once
length: 13
D: .
J: TRBJ1-2
V: TRBV5-4
CDR3: CASSLGTSYGYTF

size: once
length: 15
D: TRBD1
J: TRBJ1-5
V: TRBV19
CDR3: CASSQGVGGNQPQHF

size: .
length: 15
D: TRBD1
J: TRBJ2-5
V: TRBV5-1
CDR3: CASSLPGTGLETQYF

size: .
length: 15
D: .
J: TRBJ2-3
V: TRBV5-1
CDR3: CASSPGGEGTDTQYF

size: .
length: 13
D: TRBD1
J: TRBJ2-5
V: TRBV5-4
CDR3: CASSKQGEETQYF

size: .
length: 14
D: .
J: TRBJ2-1
V: TRBV9
CDR3: CASSVGLLSSEQFF

size: .
length: 16
D: TRBD1
J: TRBJ1-5
V: TRBV5-6
CDR3: CASSPGGGTVDQPQHF

size: .
length: 14
D: .
J: TRBJ2-1
V: TRBV14
CDR3: CASSQVGLRDEQFF

size: .
length: 13
D: .
J: TRBJ2-5
V: TRBV4-2
CDR3: CASSQDTWETQYF

size: .
length: 13
D: .
J: TRBJ1-4
V: TRBV7-8
CDR3: CASSLGNNEKLFF

size: .
length: 13
D: .
J: TRBJ2-7
V: TRBV6-6
CDR3: CASSSGFPYEQYF

size: .
length: 15
D: .
J: TRBJ1-4
V: TRBV19
CDR3: CASSPNRATNEKLFF

size: .
length: 13
D: .
J: TRBJ1-2
V: TRBV30
CDR3: CAWGREGGYGYTF

size: .
length: 14
D: .
J: TRBJ2-3
V: TRBV5-1
CDR3: CASSLPGSTDTQYF

size: .
length: 13
D: .
J: TRBJ1-6
V: TRBV19
CDR3: CASSMTGGSPLHF

size: .
length: 18
D: TRBD1
J: TRBJ1-5
V: TRBV18
CDR3: CASSYRGAQVRSNQPQHF

size: .
length: 13
D: .
J: TRBJ2-1
V: TRBV28
CDR3: CASGDGAYNEQFF

size: .
length: 12
D: .
J: TRBJ2-5
V: TRBV30
CDR3: CAWRSWKETQYF

size: few
length: 12
D: .
J: TRBJ2-1
V: TRBV5-6
CDR3: CASSLRYNEQFF

size: .
length: 15
D: TRBD1
J: TRBJ1-2
V: TRBV6-1
CDR3: CASILGQGANYGYTF